The 8 T cell receptor beta chains below come from one sample, sequenced in a study of T cells in Graves' hyperthyroidism and ophthalmopathy. TCR beta CDR3 region amplification was performed from RNA transcripts. Researchers ran a first-round RT-PCR on the TCR CDR3 using the HTBI primer set. TCRdb re-called the multiplex PCR reads through MiXCR, storing one row per CDR3 protein. Seen here are about 380,000 distinct CDR3 sequences, over 11% observed once, and the top ten hold approximately 9.9%. Source material: blood. These receptors were collected from a woman in her sixties with Graves' hyperthyroidism.

This clonotype was found many times. The chain recombines TRBV6-1 with TRBJ2-3; 11 nucleotides line up with TRBD2. There are 18 residues in the CDR3. J lost 4 bases, V lost 6 bases, and 15 bases had no gene match. Per the germline V gene, CDR1 is MNHNS and CDR2 is SASEGT. Written as DNA, the CDR3 is TGTGCCAGCAGGGACATAGCGGGAGGGCCTGATGGGGCAGATACGCAGTATTTT. It specifies CASRDIAGGPDGADTQYF.

The table lists this clonotype with a few counts. V is TRBV9 and J is TRBJ1-1; tentative D call: TRBD1 (6 bases). The germline V gene has CDR1 SGDLS and CDR2 YYNGEE. V lost 4 bases and J lost 3, with 16 bases in between. The CDR3 sequence is 15 residues long. In nucleotides, the CDR3 is TGTGCCAGCAGCTCTAGAGGGGGGTTTGACACTGAAGCTTTCTTT. Translated, it gives CASSSRGGFDTEAFF. The full variable domain, rest sourced from reference TRBV9 and TRBJ1-1, is DSGVTQTPKHLITATGQRVTLRCSPRSGDLSVYWYQQSLDQGLQFLIQYYNGEERAKGNILERFSAQQFPDLHSELNLSSLELGDSALYFCASSSRGGFDTEAFFGQGTRLTVV.

As concerns this clonotype: It may be a read error: a sequence one base away is much more abundant. The chain is built from TRBV20-1 and TRBJ2-1, with a weak D call TRBD2 (5 bases). The CDR3 length is 16 residues. The germline CDR1 and CDR2 sequences are DFQATT and SNEGSKA (reference sequence). For the CDR3, the DNA is TGCAGTGCTAGTTTCGTGACTACTTTCCTCTACAATGAGCAGCTCTTC. It translates to CSASFVTTFLYNEQLF.

This clonotype was picked up a small number of times. One end of the junction does not line up with germline, which may come from a read error. Here the CDR3 reads CASSEGRELDGHTF. CDR3 nucleotide sequence: TGTGCCAGCAGCGAGGGTAGGGAATTGGATGGCCACACCTTC. The chain joins TRBV9 to TRBJ1-2, with unresolved D. This CDR3 region has 14 residues. Germline CDR1 reads SGDLS; CDR2 reads YYNGEE.

This clonotype has ten or more counts. This chain connects TRBV20-1 to TRBJ2-1; D not resolved. The germline V gene has CDR1 DFQATT and CDR2 SNEGSKA (reference sequence). With 2 bases removed from V and 4 bases from J, the gap between germline ends came to 15 bases. The CDR3 sequence is 15 residues long. CDR3: CSARLPWASYNEQFF. The CDR3 DNA is TGCAGTGCTAGACTTCCTTGGGCTAGTTACAATGAGCAGTTCTTC.

The chain joins TRBV30 to TRBJ2-2; TRBD1 matches 8 bases. The germline gives CDR1 GTSNPN, CDR2 SVGIG (reference sequence). The CDR3 length is 13 residues. The CDR3 is CASQGATTGELFF. DNA for the CDR3: TGTGCTTCCCAGGGGGCGACCACCGGGGAGCTGTTTTTT.

This clonotype was counted many times. V and J are TRBV2 and TRBJ1-4; D not resolved. CDR1 and CDR2 from the germline V gene are SNHLY and FYNNEI. The CDR3 has 16 residues. V was trimmed by 4 bases and J by 3 bases, leaving 15 bases between them. CDR3 sequence reads: CASSGVPGLSNEKLFF. The CDR3 DNA reads TGTGCCAGCAGTGGTGTCCCGGGTTTGTCTAATGAAAAACTGTTTTTT. The full variable domain, in which reference TRBV2 and TRBJ1-4 provide the parts outside the CDR3, is EPEVTQTPSHQVTQMGQEVILRCVPISNHLYFYWYRQILGQKVEFLVSFYNNEISEKSEIFDDQFSVERPDGSNFTLKIRSTKLEDSAMYFCASSGVPGLSNEKLFFGSGTQLSVL.

This clonotype came up a few times. This chain links TRBV2 with TRBJ1-1; D remains unclear. The CDR3 runs to 16 residues. Germline CDR1 is SNHLY and CDR2 is FYNNEI. V lost 0 bases, J lost 0 bases, and 11 bases lay in between. The CDR3 is CASSEAGGLLNTEAFF. The DNA for the CDR3 is TGTGCCAGCAGTGAAGCGGGAGGACTTCTGAACACTGAAGCTTTCTTT.